This T cell receptor (beta chain) is drawn from a study of T cell repertoires in cytomegalovirus infection. Whole-study context: Shared public TCR beta signatures pointed to both CMV infection and a matching HLA type. Study-level points and caveats: Carriers of CMV plus the relevant HLA were identified by cumulative public TCR beta family frequency. In two of eight donors, the top clonotype was HLA-C-restricted CMV-specific.

This clonotype was found a few times. Its target is not known. TCRdb itself ran the reads through MiXCR, one entry per CDR3 protein. The sample holds 25,000 to 35,000 distinct CDR3 sequences, about 20% seen once. The TCR was taken from a human donor in good health (CMV status not recorded). Some clones in this sample may be carry-over from other donors' samples. This specimen was CD8+ T cells from cultured PBMCs, taken from culture after CMV antigen stimulation.

The CDR3 is CASSLRRGQRNTEAFF. The CDR3 nucleotides read TGTGCCAGCAGCTTAAGAAGGGGACAGAGAAACACTGAAGCTTTCTTT. The chain employs TRBV7-9 and TRBJ1-1, with 7 bases identical to TRBD1. This CDR3 has 16 residues. CDR1 and CDR2 (germline): SEHNR, FQNEAQ (reference sequence). The trim removed 2 bases at V and 2 bases at J, leaving 8 bases unmatched.